This T cell receptor beta chain was identified in a study of T cell responses to AZD1222 COVID-19 vaccine. Findings and caveats of the study: Repertoire sampling happened only post peak T cell response. CD4 TCRs associated with vaccination spanned spike, dominating at 160-218 and 743-854. Spike-specific TCR breadth and depth grew following two AZD1222 doses. The donors showed a predominance of white British ancestry and of females, with possible underestimation of clonal diversity.

A word on this clone: Its matching antigen is unknown.

Libraries were prepared by immunoSEQ multiplex PCR; TCRdb keeps only in-frame clonotypes and omits some of them. In the table there are roughly 150,000 clones, around nine tenths of which are singletons. Germline V gives CDR1 KGHSH, CDR2 LQKENI. The V gene end was trimmed by 3 bases and the J gene end by 9 bases; junction bases not matched to a gene: 3. CDR3 length: 15 residues. V is TRBV18 and J is TRBJ1-6; 12 bases match TRBD1. This sample comprised peripheral blood, obtained on day 0 of AZD1222 vaccination. The receptor's source is an adult in good health. CDR3 DNA: TGTGCCAGCTCACCGGGACAGGGGGCCTTTTCACCCCTCCACTTT. Amino acid sequence: CASSPGQGAFSPLHF.